Listed below are T cell receptor beta chains from one sample, sequenced in a study of blood T cell repertoires in COVID-19. Generated by immunoSEQ multiplex PCR, the TCRdb table keeps only in-frame clones and is missing some. The profile shows 90,000 to 110,000 clones, 65% to 80% of them singletons. Sequenced sample: peripheral blood. These receptors were taken from a woman between 70 and 85 years old with acute or convalescent COVID-19. Both conserved end residues are part of each CDR3. A D gene is named only where the DNA matches it firmly. For some rows the clone size is stated as once, few or many, or as a class when expanded; others skip it.

d_gene: .
v_gene: TRBV21-1
j_gene: TRBJ2-7
abundance: .
CDR3nt: TGTGCCATGCTCTTGATCCCTAGCCGCCACGAGCAGTACTTC
CDR3aa: CAMLLIPSRHEQYF

d_gene: .
v_gene: TRBV19
j_gene: TRBJ2-1
abundance: once
CDR3nt: TGTGCCAGTAGTATCACCCCCCCCGGGGAGAATGAGCAGTTCTTC
CDR3aa: CASSITPPGENEQFF

d_gene: TRBD2
v_gene: TRBV5-1
j_gene: TRBJ2-7
abundance: .
CDR3nt: TGCGCCAGCAGCTTGGCTAGCGGGGGGGCAGTGGGAATCGAGCAGTACTTC
CDR3aa: CASSLASGGAVGIEQYF

d_gene: TRBD1
v_gene: TRBV25-1
j_gene: TRBJ1-1
abundance: .
CDR3nt: TGTGCCAGCAGTGGAGGGACAGGTTACATGAACACTGAAGCTTTCTTT
CDR3aa: CASSGGTGYMNTEAFF

d_gene: .
v_gene: TRBV2
j_gene: TRBJ1-6
abundance: .
CDR3nt: TGTGCCAGCAGTGAAGCGCTCAGGGCCCTGTCCTATAATTCACCCCTCCACTTT
CDR3aa: CASSEALRALSYNSPLHF

d_gene: TRBD1
v_gene: TRBV30
j_gene: TRBJ1-4
abundance: once
CDR3nt: TGTGCCTGGAGTTTGCGGACAGGGAGGGGTGAAAAACTGTTTTTT
CDR3aa: CAWSLRTGRGEKLFF

d_gene: TRBD1
v_gene: TRBV5-5
j_gene: TRBJ2-7
abundance: .
CDR3nt: TGTGCCAGCAGCTTGTCTGGACAGGGGACCTACGAGCAGTACTTC
CDR3aa: CASSLSGQGTYEQYF

d_gene: TRBD1
v_gene: TRBV18
j_gene: TRBJ1-2
abundance: .
CDR3nt: TGTGCCAGCTCACCACCCACCGAGACAGGGGAGTTACGGTATGGCTACACCTTC
CDR3aa: CASSPPTETGELRYGYTF

d_gene: TRBD1
v_gene: TRBV6-5
j_gene: TRBJ2-7
abundance: .
CDR3nt: TGTGCCAGCACCCGGACAGGGGGCGTCTACGAGCAGTACTTC
CDR3aa: CASTRTGGVYEQYF

d_gene: .
v_gene: TRBV11-2
j_gene: TRBJ1-3
abundance: .
CDR3nt: TGTGCCAGCAGCTTTGACAGCGGGTCTGGAAACACCATATATTTT
CDR3aa: CASSFDSGSGNTIYF